These 20 T cell receptor beta chains were all obtained from the same sample, sequenced in a study of tumor-infiltrating lymphocytes in primary liver carcinoma. Both RNA and DNA were isolated together from around 18-30 mg of bulk tissue that had not been sorted. Total RNA (approximately 0.5 ug) served as template for TCR beta cDNA synthesis primed by a constant-region primer. Each TCR beta library was derived from three nested multiplex PCR rounds that employed slightly modified ARM-PCR. For around 9 cycles apiece, the opening two PCR rounds ran with TRBV1-TRBV30 forward primers and a C-beta reverse primer. Each CDR3 protein is one row after TCRdb ran MiXCR on the multiplex PCR reads. The sample comprises about 92,000 distinct CDR3 sequences, 55% to 75% of which are singletons, and around 27% rests with the top ten. Material: tumor-adjacent normal liver tissue. These receptors were taken from a man aged 35-49 years with primary liver carcinoma and hepatitis B virus infection.

This clonotype has a single count. Mismatch with germline at one junction end may stem from a read error. The V call is TRBV28, the J call TRBJ2-5; weak D call: TRBD2 (5 bases). CDR1 and CDR2 from the germline V gene are MDHEN and SYDVKM. The CDR3 is 15 residues long. CDR3 in DNA: TGTGTCAGCAGTTCCACCTCTCTAGCTGAAGGGACCCAGTACTTC. This gives the protein CVSSSTSLAEGTQYF.

V and J are TRBV30 and TRBJ2-4; D ambiguous. The CDR3 spans 15 residues. V lost 1 base and J lost 1, with 11 bases in between. Germline-derived CDR1 and CDR2 are GTSNPN and SVGIG (reference sequence). The CDR3 coding sequence is TGTGCCTGGAGTGGACAATCCCTGGCCAAAAACATTCAGTACTTC. It encodes CAWSGQSLAKNIQYF. Full variable domain (outside the CDR3, taken from reference TRBV30 and TRBJ2-4): SQTIHQWPATLVQPVGSPLSLECTVEGTSNPNLYWYRQAAGRGLQLLFYSVGIGQISSEVPQNLSASRPQDRQFILSSKKLLLSDSGFYLCAWSGQSLAKNIQYFGAGTRLSVL.

As regards this clonotype: Mismatch with germline at one junction end may stem from a read error. The J gene is TRBJ1-2, the V gene TRBV29-1, with 9 bases identical to TRBD1. Looked up from germline, CDR1 is SQVTM and CDR2 is ANQGSEA. CDR3 length: 12 residues. In DNA form, the CDR3 reads TGCAGCGTTGCGGGGACAGGGAATGGCTACGCCTTC. Translating it yields CSVAGTGNGYAF.

With regard to this clonotype: This CDR3 fails to terminate in the conserved phenylalanine or tryptophan, so it likely reflects a read error. V usage is TRBV7-9 and J usage is TRBJ2-3; D ambiguous. V was shortened by 5 bases and J by 1 base, with 10 bases between the two germline ends. The CDR3 length is 14 residues. The V gene's germline CDR1 is SEHNR and CDR2 FQNEAQ (reference sequence). The CDR3 DNA sequence: TGTGCCAGCAGCCAAGCCCTAGGCACAGATACGCAGTATTCT. It specifies CASSQALGTDTQYS.

The V gene is TRBV11-2, the J gene TRBJ2-7; TRBD2 is a possible D gene (6 bases). This CDR3 has 15 amino acids. Germline CDR1 SGHAT, CDR2 FQNNGV. Deletions cut 7 bases from V and 3 bases from J, with 19 bases between. The CDR3, as DNA: TGTGCCAGCAACCTCCGCGGGACTCTACTCTACGAGCAGTACTTC. Translated, it gives CASNLRGTLLYEQYF.

This clonotype was found a few times. The chain uses TRBV5-6 and TRBJ2-3, with D uncertain. The CDR3 is 16 residues long. Trimming cost V 0 bases and J 0 bases, with 11 bases left between them. Looked up from germline, CDR1 is SGHDT and CDR2 is YYEEEE. This chain's CDR3 is CASSLGGPFSTDTQYF. CDR3 bases: TGTGCCAGCAGCTTGGGGGGTCCCTTTAGCACAGATACGCAGTATTTT.

This clonotype occurred a few times. The junction does not match germline at one end; this may be a read error. CDR3 in amino acids: CASDQDSLQPQHF. CDR3 coding DNA: TGTGCCAGCGACCAAGATTCTCTTCAGCCCCAACATTTT. The genes are TRBV4-2 and TRBJ1-5; D is unclear. Per germline, CDR1 LGHNA and CDR2 YNFKEQ. The CDR3 sequence is 13 residues long.

With respect to this clonotype: A much more abundant neighbour one base away suggests this may be a read error. This sequence joins TRBV11-2 and TRBJ2-7, with D perhaps matching TRBD2 (6 bases). Per the germline V gene, CDR1 is SGHAT and CDR2 is FQNNGV. This CDR3 has 15 amino acids. The chain's CDR3 is CASSLSSGLDYEQCF. The DNA for the CDR3 is TGTGCCAGCAGCTTAAGTTCTGGTCTGGACTACGAGCAGTGCTTC.

This clonotype was seen a handful of times. The gene calls are TRBV21-1 and TRBJ2-2; TRBD2 was called by the table and not checked on the DNA. TRBV21-1 is a pseudogene. CDR3 length equals 19 residues. Written as DNA, the CDR3 is TGTGCCAGCAGCAAAGCGAGGGGTAGCGGGAGGGCCGACACCGGGGAGCTGTTTTTT. Translating gives CASSKARGSGRADTGELFF.

CDR3 sequence: CASSSGIGLATGEQFF. The DNA of the CDR3 is TGTGCCAGCAGCTCGGGTATCGGACTAGCCACGGGTGAGCAGTTCTTC. The J gene is TRBJ2-1, the V gene TRBV11-2, with 8 bases fitting TRBD2. The CDR3 sequence is 16 residues long. Germline trimming cut 4 bases from V and 9 bases from J; bases unmatched to any gene: 14. CDR1 is SGHAT, CDR2 FQNNGV, per germline. The full variable domain, completed using reference TRBV11-2 and TRBJ2-1, is EAGVAQSPRYKIIEKRQSVAFWCNPISGHATLYWYQQILGQGPKLLIQFQNNGVVDDSQLPKDRFSAERLKGVDSTLKIQPAKLEDSAVYLCASSSGIGLATGEQFFGPGTRLTVL.

As for this clonotype: The CDR3 carries no conserved terminal phenylalanine or tryptophan, so it likely arises from a read error. The rearrangement links TRBV7-9 to TRBJ2-6, with unresolved D. Germline values: CDR1 SEHNR, CDR2 FQNEAQ (reference sequence). The V and J ends lost 6 bases and 0 bases respectively, with 3 bases between them. This CDR3 has 13 amino acids. This chain's CDR3 is CASRDSGANVLTL. The DNA for the CDR3 is TGTGCCAGCAGGGACTCTGGGGCCAACGTCCTGACTCTC.

This chain joins TRBV18 and TRBJ2-2; tentative D call: TRBD2 (5 bases). Between the trimmed V and J ends, which lost 3 bases and 9 bases, there was a span of 17 bases. From germline, CDR1 is KGHSH and CDR2 LQKENI. The CDR3 covers 15 residues. CDR3 DNA: TGTGCCAGCTCACCTACAACTAGTGGCGCCCGGGAGCTGTTTTTT. It translates to CASSPTTSGARELFF.

A word on this clonotype: No conserved phenylalanine or tryptophan ends this CDR3, so it is likely a read error. The V gene is TRBV11-2, the J gene TRBJ2-5; D gene uncertain. The CDR3 is 13 residues long. The V gene's germline CDR1 is SGHAT and CDR2 FQNNGV. Trimming stripped 4 bases from V and 7 bases from J, with 13 bases between. CDR3 sequence (DNA): TGTGCCAGCAGCTCTCGCACTGAAGGGACCCAGTACTTA. This encodes CASSSRTEGTQYL.

As for this clonotype: A read error may be the cause here, since a much bigger clone is one base away. Since the CDR3 does not end with the conserved phenylalanine or tryptophan, this likely comes from a read error. The J gene is TRBJ2-2, the V gene TRBV6-6; D gene ambiguous. The germline V gene has CDR1 MNHNY and CDR2 SVGAGI (reference sequence). The ends were cut back, 5 bases at V and 4 bases at J, with 14 bases in the middle. The CDR3 extends over 15 amino acids. The CDR3 region is CASSDPTSGTGELFL. The CDR3 region has the DNA TGTGCCAGCAGTGACCCGACCTCCGGCACCGGGGAGCTGTTTTTA.

To note about this clonotype: The germline gene is not matched at one end of the junction; a read error may be the cause. V gene TRBV6-5 combines with J gene TRBJ1-4; D gene ambiguous. Germline-derived CDR1 and CDR2 are MNHEY and SVGAGI. This CDR3 spans 11 amino acids. CDR3 region: CARSYGWKAFF. CDR3 DNA sequence: TGTGCCAGGAGTTACGGGTGGAAGGCGTTTTTT.

A note on this clonotype: A junction boundary mismatches the germline segment, possibly from a read error. V is TRBV11-1 and J is TRBJ2-5, with D perhaps TRBD2 (5 bases). Germline V gene data show CDR1 as SGHAT and CDR2 as FQDESV (reference sequence). The CDR3 is 19 amino acids. The CDR3 region is CGSGPPPEVRKDFQETQYF. The CDR3 nucleotides read TGTGGCAGCGGCCCGCCCCCGGAGGTCAGGAAGGACTTCCAAGAGACCCAATACTTC.

This clonotype came up many times. The V and J genes are TRBV4-1 and TRBJ1-4, with 7 bases fitting TRBD1. The CDR3 is made up of 17 amino acids. Germline CDR1 and CDR2: MGHRA and YSYEKL. Trimming took 0 bases from V and 8 from J; bases not matched to a gene: 12. The CDR3 region is CASSQERTGASEEKLFF. Written as DNA, the CDR3 is TGCGCCAGCAGCCAAGAGCGAACAGGGGCCTCGGAGGAAAAACTGTTTTTT.

With respect to this clonotype: No conserved phenylalanine or tryptophan ends this CDR3, so it is likely a read error. The chain links TRBV11-2 to TRBJ2-3; either TRBD1 or TRBD2 may fit D (5 bases each). V lost 7 bases and J 0 bases, leaving 17 bases between the germline ends. CDR3 length: 16 residues. CDR1 and CDR2 (germline): SGHAT, FQNNGV. The CDR3 region has the DNA TGTGCCAGCACCCCATCCGGGACGCGGAGCACAGATACGCAGTATGTT. Translation: CASTPSGTRSTDTQYV.

This clonotype was counted between two and nine times. This chain joins TRBV11-2 and TRBJ1-2, with a weak D call TRBD1 (5 bases). CDR1 is SGHAT and CDR2 is FQNNGV in the germline V gene. There are 13 residues in the CDR3. This CDR3 is CAGSLEGNYGYTF. The CDR3 DNA sequence: TGTGCTGGCAGCTTAGAGGGGAATTATGGCTACACCTTC.

A note on this clonotype: Mismatch with germline at one junction end may stem from a read error. The chain employs TRBV11-2 and TRBJ1-4, with D maybe TRBD1 (6 bases). From germline, CDR1 is SGHAT and CDR2 FQNNGV. CDR3 length equals 11 residues. CDR3 residues: CTSSLQGPLFF. Written as DNA, the CDR3 is TGTACCAGCAGTCTACAGGGCCCACTGTTTTTT. Combining the CDR3 with reference TRBV11-2 and TRBJ1-4 gives the whole variable domain EAGVAQSPRYKIIEKRQSVAFWCNPISGHATLYWYQQILGQGPKLLIQFQNNGVVDDSQLPKDRFSAERLKGVDSTLKIQPAKLEDSAVYLCTSSLQGPLFFGSGTQLSVL.